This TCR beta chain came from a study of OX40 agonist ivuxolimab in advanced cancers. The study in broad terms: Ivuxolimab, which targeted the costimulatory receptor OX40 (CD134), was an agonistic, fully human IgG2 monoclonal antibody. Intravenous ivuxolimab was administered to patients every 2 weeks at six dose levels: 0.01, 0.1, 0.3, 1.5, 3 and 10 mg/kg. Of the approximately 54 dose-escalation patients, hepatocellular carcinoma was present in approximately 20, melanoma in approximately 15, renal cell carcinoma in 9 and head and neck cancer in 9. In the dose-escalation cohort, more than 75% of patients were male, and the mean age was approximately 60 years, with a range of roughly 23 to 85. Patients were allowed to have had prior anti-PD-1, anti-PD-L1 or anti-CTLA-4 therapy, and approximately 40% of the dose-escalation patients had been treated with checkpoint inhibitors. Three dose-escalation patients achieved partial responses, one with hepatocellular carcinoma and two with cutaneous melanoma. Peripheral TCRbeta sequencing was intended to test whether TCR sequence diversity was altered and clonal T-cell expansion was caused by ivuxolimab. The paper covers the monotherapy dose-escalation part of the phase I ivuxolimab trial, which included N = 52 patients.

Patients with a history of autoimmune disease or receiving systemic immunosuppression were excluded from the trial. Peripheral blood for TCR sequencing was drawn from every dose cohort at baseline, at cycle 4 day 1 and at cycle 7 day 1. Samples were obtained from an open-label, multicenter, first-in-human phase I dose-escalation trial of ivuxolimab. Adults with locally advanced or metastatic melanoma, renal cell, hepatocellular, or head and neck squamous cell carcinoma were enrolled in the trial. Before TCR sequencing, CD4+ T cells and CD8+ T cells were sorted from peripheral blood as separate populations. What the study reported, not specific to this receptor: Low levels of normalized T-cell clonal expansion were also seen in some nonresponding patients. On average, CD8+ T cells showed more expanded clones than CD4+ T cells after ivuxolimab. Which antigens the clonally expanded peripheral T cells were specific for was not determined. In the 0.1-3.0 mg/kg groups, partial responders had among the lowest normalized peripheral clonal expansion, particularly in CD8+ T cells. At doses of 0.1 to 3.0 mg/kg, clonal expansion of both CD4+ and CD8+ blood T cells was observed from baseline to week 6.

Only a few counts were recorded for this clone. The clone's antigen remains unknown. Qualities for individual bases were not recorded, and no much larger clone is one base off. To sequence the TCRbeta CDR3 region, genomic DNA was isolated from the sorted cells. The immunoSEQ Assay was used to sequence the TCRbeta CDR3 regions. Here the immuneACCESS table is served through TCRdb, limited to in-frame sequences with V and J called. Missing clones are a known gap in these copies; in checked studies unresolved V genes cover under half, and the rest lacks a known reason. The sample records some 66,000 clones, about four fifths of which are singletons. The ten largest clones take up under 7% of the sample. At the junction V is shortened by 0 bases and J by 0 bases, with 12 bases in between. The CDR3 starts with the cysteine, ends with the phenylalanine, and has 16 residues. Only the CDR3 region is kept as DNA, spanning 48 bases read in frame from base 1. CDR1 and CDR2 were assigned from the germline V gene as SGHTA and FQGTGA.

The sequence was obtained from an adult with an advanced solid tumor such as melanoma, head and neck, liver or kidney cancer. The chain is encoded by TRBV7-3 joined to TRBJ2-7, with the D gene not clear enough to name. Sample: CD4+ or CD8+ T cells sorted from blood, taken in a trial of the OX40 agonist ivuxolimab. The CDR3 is CASSLTHSRSSYEQYF. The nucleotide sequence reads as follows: TGTGCCAGCAGCTTAACCCACTCGCGGAGCTCCTACGAGCAGTACTTC.